These T cell receptor beta chains were read from a single sample in a study of human T cells and chemical hapten exposure. One entry per CDR3 protein, called by TCRdb with MiXCR from the RACE reads. The sample yields approximately 57,000 distinct CDR3 sequences, 9.3% seen once. Sequencing was performed on whole blood, taken in connection with sensitization to the hapten diphenylcyclopropenone (DPC). These receptors all stem from a woman in her thirties or forties with alopecia areata. Some clones in this sample may be carry-over from other donors' samples. CDR3s include the opening cysteine and the closing phenylalanine or tryptophan. D genes are given only for firm matches. Clone sizes are given selectively: once, few, many, or a class where the clone is expanded.

j_call clone_size d_call v_call cdr3_aa cdr3_nt
TRBJ2-1 many TRBD2 TRBV10-2 CASSPNGGSYNEQFF TGCGCCAGCAGTCCGAACGGGGGGAGCTACAATGAGCAGTTCTTC
TRBJ1-1 few - TRBV28 CASSLLDRRAFF TGTGCCAGCAGTTTATTGGACAGAAGAGCTTTCTTT
TRBJ1-2 many - TRBV12-3/TRBV12-4 CASRGGTGKYGYTF TGTGCCAGCAGGGGAGGTACAGGGAAATATGGCTACACCTTC
TRBJ2-7 medium-sized - TRBV29-1 CSAYTGLENEQYF TGCAGCGCATACACAGGGTTGGAGAACGAGCAGTACTTC
TRBJ2-2 many - TRBV5-4 CASSFYAGELFF TGTGCCAGCAGCTTCTACGCCGGGGAGCTGTTTTTT
TRBJ1-2 few - TRBV2 CASSPEYGYTF TGTGCCAGCAGTCCAGAGTATGGCTACACCTTC
TRBJ2-5 few TRBD1 TRBV5-1 CASSWGQGAETQYF TGCGCCAGCAGCTGGGGACAGGGGGCAGAGACCCAGTACTTC
TRBJ2-5 many - TRBV6-4 CASSEAPKGTQYF TGTGCCAGCAGTGAGGCCCCCAAAGGGACCCAGTACTTC
TRBJ2-1 many - TRBV9 CASSVEDRYNEQFF TGTGCCAGCAGCGTAGAGGACCGGTACAATGAGCAGTTCTTC
TRBJ2-5 - - TRBV7-9 CASSSTSGTETQYF TGTGCCAGCAGCTCTACATCGGGGACGGAGACCCAGTACTTC
TRBJ1-5 - TRBD1 TRBV18 CASSQGVSNQPQHF TGTGCCAGCTCGCAGGGGGTTAGCAATCAGCCCCAGCATTTT
TRBJ1-2 - TRBD1 TRBV20-1 CSATRSGGTDYGYTF TGCAGTGCTACCCGTTCAGGGGGGACGGACTATGGCTACACCTTC
TRBJ2-7 many TRBD1 TRBV6-5 CASTKGKGGHEQYF TGTGCCAGCACCAAAGGGAAAGGGGGCCACGAGCAGTACTTC
TRBJ2-3 few - TRBV6-5 CASKSGGDTQYF TGTGCCAGCAAGTCCGGGGGAGATACGCAGTATTTT
TRBJ1-5 few TRBD1 TRBV2 CASRRTGERNQPQHF TGTGCCAGCAGGCGGACAGGGGAACGCAATCAGCCCCAGCATTTT
TRBJ2-6 - - TRBV14 CASSMAGVLTF TGTGCCAGCAGCATGGCAGGCGTCCTGACTTTC
TRBJ2-2 many - TRBV5-1 CASSLSTGRATGELFF TGCGCCAGCAGCTTGTCCACAGGGAGGGCGACCGGGGAGCTGTTTTTT
TRBJ2-5 few TRBD2 TRBV2 CASSESSGGARETQYF TGTGCCAGCAGTGAAAGTAGCGGGGGGGCCCGGGAGACCCAGTACTTC
TRBJ2-2 many TRBD1 TRBV27 CASSARRGNGELFF TGTGCCAGCAGTGCACGCAGGGGGAACGGGGAGCTGTTTTTT
TRBJ1-6 medium-sized - TRBV7-2 CASNTGLRNSPLHF TGTGCCAGCAACACAGGGTTGCGTAATTCACCCCTCCACTTT
TRBJ2-1 many - TRBV20-1 CSADGQTMHEQFF TGCAGTGCTGACGGGCAGACAATGCATGAGCAGTTCTTC
TRBJ2-3 - TRBD2 TRBV13 CASSGSGGPSFTDTQYF TGTGCCAGCAGCGGTAGCGGGGGGCCCTCATTCACAGATACGCAGTATTTT
TRBJ2-1 many - TRBV13 CASSHRDPSSYNEQFF TGTGCCAGCAGCCACCGGGACCCAAGCTCCTACAATGAGCAGTTCTTC
TRBJ2-3 - - TRBV6-6 CASSYSYPSSGREDTQYF TGTGCCAGCAGTTACTCGTACCCCTCGTCGGGGCGCGAAGATACGCAGTATTTT
TRBJ2-5 - - TRBV7-3 CASSLNGETQYF TGTGCCAGCAGCTTGAACGGCGAGACCCAGTACTTC
TRBJ2-3 - - TRBV28 CASLRRPDTQYF TGTGCCAGCTTACGACGTCCAGATACGCAGTATTTT
TRBJ1-1 many - TRBV29-1 CSVDRNTEAFF TGCAGCGTTGACCGGAACACTGAAGCTTTCTTT
TRBJ2-2 many TRBD1 TRBV2 CASSVVQGALAGELFF TGTGCCAGCAGCGTCGTACAGGGGGCGTTGGCCGGGGAGCTGTTTTTT
TRBJ1-2 - - TRBV5-1 CASSLTGSNYGYTF TGCGCCAGCAGCTTGACAGGGTCTAACTATGGCTACACCTTC
TRBJ2-7 many - TRBV5-6 CASRDPKSHEQYF TGTGCCAGCAGAGATCCAAAAAGCCACGAGCAGTACTTC
TRBJ1-1 many - TRBV18 CASSPGSRNTEAFF TGTGCCAGCTCACCAGGGTCCCGGAACACTGAAGCTTTCTTT
TRBJ1-1 once - TRBV5-1 CASSSQANTEAFF TGCGCCAGCAGCTCCCAAGCGAACACTGAAGCTTTCTTT
TRBJ1-2 many - TRBV29-1 CSVDVTNDGGNYGYTF TGCAGCGTTGACGTTACTAACGACGGGGGAAACTATGGCTACACCTTC
TRBJ2-5 once TRBD2 TRBV6-5 CASSLQAGVETQYF TGTGCCAGCAGCCTACAAGCGGGGGTGGAGACCCAGTACTTC
TRBJ1-4 few - TRBV4-1 CASSQVGRAGKNEKLFF TGCGCCAGCAGCCAAGTTGGTCGGGCAGGAAAGAATGAAAAACTGTTTTTT
TRBJ1-2 many - TRBV10-3 CAISVTTEDGYTF TGTGCCATCTCGGTCACAACTGAGGATGGCTACACCTTC
TRBJ1-1 many - TRBV20-1 CSAQMNTEAFF TGCAGTGCTCAAATGAACACTGAAGCTTTCTTT
TRBJ2-5 few - TRBV7-2 CASSFKALDETQYF TGTGCCAGCAGCTTTAAGGCCTTGGACGAGACCCAGTACTTC
TRBJ2-7 - - TRBV30 CAWSPWLDRYSEQYF TGTGCCTGGAGCCCTTGGCTAGACAGATATAGCGAGCAGTACTTC
TRBJ2-3 medium-sized TRBD2 TRBV6-4 CASTPTSGGGTDTQYF TGTGCCAGCACCCCGACTAGCGGGGGGGGCACAGATACGCAGTATTTT
TRBJ1-5 few TRBD1 TRBV2 CASRTSGGTPQHF TGTGCCAGCAGGACATCAGGGGGCACGCCCCAGCATTTT
TRBJ1-5 once - TRBV20-1 CSASSMGGNQPQHF TGCAGTGCCTCTTCTATGGGGGGCAATCAGCCCCAGCATTTT
TRBJ1-1 - TRBD1 TRBV12-3/TRBV12-4 CASSAGGRNTEAFF TGTGCCAGCAGCGCAGGGGGAAGGAACACTGAAGCTTTCTTT
TRBJ1-1 many - TRBV6-6 CASSSMIGGMNTEAFF TGTGCCAGCAGTTCGATGATTGGAGGAATGAACACTGAAGCTTTCTTT
TRBJ2-1 many TRBD1 TRBV11-1 CASSPTTTGPNEQFF TGTGCCAGCAGTCCTACCACGACAGGGCCCAATGAGCAGTTCTTC
TRBJ2-5 many - TRBV15 CATSSQLGGGETQYF TGTGCCACCAGCAGTCAACTGGGCGGAGGGGAGACCCAGTACTTC
TRBJ2-5 many - TRBV18 CASSPVGETQYF TGTGCCAGCTCACCAGTCGGGGAGACCCAGTACTTC
TRBJ2-1 few - TRBV6-4 CASSEQVEGEQFF TGTGCCAGCAGTGAGCAGGTGGAGGGTGAGCAGTTCTTC
TRBJ2-7 - TRBD1 TRBV27 CASSLRQGIYEQYF TGTGCCAGCAGTCTCAGACAGGGAATTTACGAGCAGTACTTC
TRBJ1-6 few - TRBV3-1 CASSRGRHPNSPLHF TGTGCCAGCAGCCGTGGCCGACACCCTAATTCACCCCTCCACTTT
TRBJ2-5 - - TRBV7-2 CASSHRRVGDETQYF TGTGCCAGCAGCCACCGACGCGTAGGGGACGAGACCCAGTACTTC
TRBJ1-2 many - TRBV5-1 CASSPTSRYGYTF TGCGCCAGCAGCCCGACGAGTAGATATGGCTACACCTTC
TRBJ1-5 few - TRBV12-3/TRBV12-4 CASSLSGQPQHF TGTGCCAGCAGTTTATCGGGTCAGCCCCAGCATTTT
TRBJ2-5 many TRBD2 TRBV9 CASSRGSGGAQETQYF TGTGCCAGCAGCCGAGGATCGGGGGGAGCCCAAGAGACCCAGTACTTC
TRBJ1-1 few - TRBV10-3 CAISPRGGNTEAFF TGTGCCATCAGTCCTCGCGGGGGGAACACTGAAGCTTTCTTT